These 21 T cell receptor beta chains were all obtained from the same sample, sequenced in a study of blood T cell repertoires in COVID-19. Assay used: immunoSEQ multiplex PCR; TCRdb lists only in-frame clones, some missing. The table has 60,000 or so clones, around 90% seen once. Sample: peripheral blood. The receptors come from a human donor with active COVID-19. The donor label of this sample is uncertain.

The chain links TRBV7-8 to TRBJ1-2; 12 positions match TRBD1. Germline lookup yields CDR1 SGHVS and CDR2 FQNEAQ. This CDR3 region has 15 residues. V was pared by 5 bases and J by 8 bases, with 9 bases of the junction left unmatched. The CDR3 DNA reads TGTGCCAGCAGCCCCCTGGGACAGGGGGCACGGGGCTACACCTTC. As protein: CASSPLGQGARGYTF.

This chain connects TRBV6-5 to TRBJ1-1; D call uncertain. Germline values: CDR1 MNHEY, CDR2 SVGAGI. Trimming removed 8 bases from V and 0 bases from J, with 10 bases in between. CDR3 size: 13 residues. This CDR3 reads CASCQTLNTEAFF. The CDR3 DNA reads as TGTGCCAGCTGTCAGACATTGAACACTGAAGCTTTCTTT.

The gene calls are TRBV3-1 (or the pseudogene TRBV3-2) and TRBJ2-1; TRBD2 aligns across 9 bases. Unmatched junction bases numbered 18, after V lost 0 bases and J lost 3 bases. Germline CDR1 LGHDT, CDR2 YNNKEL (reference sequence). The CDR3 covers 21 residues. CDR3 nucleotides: TGTGCCAGCAGCCAAGAGATTTGTGTCGGCGGGAGGGCGCCCAGCTACAATGAGCAGTTCTTC. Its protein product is CASSQEICVGGRAPSYNEQFF.

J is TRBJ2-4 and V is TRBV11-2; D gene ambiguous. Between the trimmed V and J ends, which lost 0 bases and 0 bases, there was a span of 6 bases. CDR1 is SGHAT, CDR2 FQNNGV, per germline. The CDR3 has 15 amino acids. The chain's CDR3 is CASSLEAIAKNIQYF. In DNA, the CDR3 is TGTGCCAGCAGCTTAGAGGCCATAGCCAAAAACATTCAGTACTTC.

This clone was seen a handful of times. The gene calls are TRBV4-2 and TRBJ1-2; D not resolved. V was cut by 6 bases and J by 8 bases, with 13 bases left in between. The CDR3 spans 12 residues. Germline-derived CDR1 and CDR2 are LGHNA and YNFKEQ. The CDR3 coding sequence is TGTGCCAGCAGACCGGGAGCCTCGGGCTACACCTTC. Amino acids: CASRPGASGYTF.

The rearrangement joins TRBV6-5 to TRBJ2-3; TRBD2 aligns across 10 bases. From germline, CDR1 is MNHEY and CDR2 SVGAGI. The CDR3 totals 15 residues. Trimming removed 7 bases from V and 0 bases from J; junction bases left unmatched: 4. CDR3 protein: CASIPSGGSTDTQYF. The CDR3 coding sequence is TGTGCCAGCATCCCTAGCGGGGGAAGCACAGATACGCAGTATTTT.

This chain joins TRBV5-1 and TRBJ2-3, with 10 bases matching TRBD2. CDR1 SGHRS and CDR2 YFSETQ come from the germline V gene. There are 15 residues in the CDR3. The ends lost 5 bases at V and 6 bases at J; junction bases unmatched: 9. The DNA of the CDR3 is TGCGCCAGCAGGGGAACCACTAGCGGGATGGATACGCAGTATTTT. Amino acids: CASRGTTSGMDTQYF.

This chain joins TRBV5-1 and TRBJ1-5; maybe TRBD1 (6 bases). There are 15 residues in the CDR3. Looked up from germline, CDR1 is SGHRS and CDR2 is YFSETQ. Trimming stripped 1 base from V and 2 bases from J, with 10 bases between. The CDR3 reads CASSLSGDGNQPQHF. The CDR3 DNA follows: TGCGCCAGCAGCTTGTCAGGGGATGGCAATCAGCCCCAGCATTTT.

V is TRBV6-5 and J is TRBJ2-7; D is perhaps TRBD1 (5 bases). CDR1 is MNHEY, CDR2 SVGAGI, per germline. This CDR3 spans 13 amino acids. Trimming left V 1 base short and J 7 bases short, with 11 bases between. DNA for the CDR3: TGTGCCAGCAGTTACTTTAGGGGCCGAGAGCAGTACTTC. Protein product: CASSYFRGREQYF.

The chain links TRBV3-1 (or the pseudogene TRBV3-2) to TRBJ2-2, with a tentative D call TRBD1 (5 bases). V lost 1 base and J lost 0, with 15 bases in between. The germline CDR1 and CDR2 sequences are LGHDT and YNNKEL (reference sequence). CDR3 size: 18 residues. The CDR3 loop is CASSQGMKDTANTGELFF. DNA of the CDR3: TGTGCCAGCAGCCAAGGCATGAAGGACACCGCGAACACCGGGGAGCTGTTTTTT.

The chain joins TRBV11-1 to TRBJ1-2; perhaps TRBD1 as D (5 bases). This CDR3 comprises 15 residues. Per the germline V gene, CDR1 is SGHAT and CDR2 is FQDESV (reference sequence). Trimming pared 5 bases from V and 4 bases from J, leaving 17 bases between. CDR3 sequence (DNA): TGTGCCAGCAGCAGAAGACAGCCCGTTGGCTATGGCTACACCTTC. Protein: CASSRRQPVGYGYTF.

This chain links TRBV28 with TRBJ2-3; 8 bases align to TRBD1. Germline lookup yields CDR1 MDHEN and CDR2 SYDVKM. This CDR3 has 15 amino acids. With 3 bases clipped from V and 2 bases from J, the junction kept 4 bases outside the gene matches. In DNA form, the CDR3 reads TGTGCCAGCAGTTTCAGGGGGCGCCCCACAGATACGCAGTATTTT. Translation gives CASSFRGRPTDTQYF.

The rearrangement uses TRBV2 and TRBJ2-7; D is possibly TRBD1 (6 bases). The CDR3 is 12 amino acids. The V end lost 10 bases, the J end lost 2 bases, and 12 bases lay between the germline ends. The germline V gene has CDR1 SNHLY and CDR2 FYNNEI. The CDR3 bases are TGTGCCACCTCTCAGGGGACCTACGAGCAGTACTTC. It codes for CATSQGTYEQYF.

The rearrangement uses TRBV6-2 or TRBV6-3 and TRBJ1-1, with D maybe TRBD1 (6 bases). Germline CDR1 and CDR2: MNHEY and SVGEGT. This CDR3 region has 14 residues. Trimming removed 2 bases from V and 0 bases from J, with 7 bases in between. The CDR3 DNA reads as TGTGCCAGCAGTTACGGGGACATGAACACTGAAGCTTTCTTT. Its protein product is CASSYGDMNTEAFF.

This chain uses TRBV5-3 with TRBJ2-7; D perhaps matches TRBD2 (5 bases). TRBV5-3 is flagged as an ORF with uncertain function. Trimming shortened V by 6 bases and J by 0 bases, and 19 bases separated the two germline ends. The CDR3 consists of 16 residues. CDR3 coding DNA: TGTGCCAGAAAGACTAACGACGGACTGGCCTCCTACGAGCAGTACTTC. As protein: CARKTNDGLASYEQYF.

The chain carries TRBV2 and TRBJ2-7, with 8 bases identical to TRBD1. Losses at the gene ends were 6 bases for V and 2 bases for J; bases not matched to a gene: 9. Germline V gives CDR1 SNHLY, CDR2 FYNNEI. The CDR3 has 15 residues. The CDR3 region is CASRATGTGTYEQYF. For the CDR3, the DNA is TGTGCCAGCAGAGCCACCGGGACAGGTACCTACGAGCAGTACTTC.

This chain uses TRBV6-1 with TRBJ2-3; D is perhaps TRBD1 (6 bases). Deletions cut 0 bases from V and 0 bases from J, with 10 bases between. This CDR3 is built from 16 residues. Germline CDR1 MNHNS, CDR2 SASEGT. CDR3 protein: CASSEALGGSTDTQYF. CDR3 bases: TGTGCCAGCAGTGAAGCGCTTGGGGGCAGCACAGATACGCAGTATTTT.

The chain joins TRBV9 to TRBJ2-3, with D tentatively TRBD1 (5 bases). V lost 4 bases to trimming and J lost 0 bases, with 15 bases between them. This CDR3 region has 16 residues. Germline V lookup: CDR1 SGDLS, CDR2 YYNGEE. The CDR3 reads CASSPQGVSSTDTQYF. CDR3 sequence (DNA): TGTGCCAGCAGCCCCCAGGGCGTCTCTAGCACAGATACGCAGTATTTT.

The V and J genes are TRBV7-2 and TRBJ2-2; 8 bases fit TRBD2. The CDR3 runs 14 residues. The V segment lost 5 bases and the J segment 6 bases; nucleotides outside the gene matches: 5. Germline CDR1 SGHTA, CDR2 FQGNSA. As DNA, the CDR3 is TGTGCCAGCAGCCAGACTAGCGTTCCCGGGGAGCTGTTTTTT. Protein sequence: CASSQTSVPGELFF.

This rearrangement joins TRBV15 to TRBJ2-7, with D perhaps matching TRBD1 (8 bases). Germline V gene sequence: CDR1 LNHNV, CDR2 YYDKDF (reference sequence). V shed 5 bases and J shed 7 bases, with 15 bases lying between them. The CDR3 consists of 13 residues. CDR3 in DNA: TGTGCCACCAGCCCGGACAGGGAGGGGGAGCAGTACTTC. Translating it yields CATSPDREGEQYF.

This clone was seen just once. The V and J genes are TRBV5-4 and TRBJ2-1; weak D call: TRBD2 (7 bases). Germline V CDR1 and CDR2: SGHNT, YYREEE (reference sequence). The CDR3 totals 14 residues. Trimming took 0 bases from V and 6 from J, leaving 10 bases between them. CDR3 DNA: TGTGCCAGCAGCTTGGAAGGGGGGGCCAATGAGCAGTTCTTC. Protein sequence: CASSLEGGANEQFF.